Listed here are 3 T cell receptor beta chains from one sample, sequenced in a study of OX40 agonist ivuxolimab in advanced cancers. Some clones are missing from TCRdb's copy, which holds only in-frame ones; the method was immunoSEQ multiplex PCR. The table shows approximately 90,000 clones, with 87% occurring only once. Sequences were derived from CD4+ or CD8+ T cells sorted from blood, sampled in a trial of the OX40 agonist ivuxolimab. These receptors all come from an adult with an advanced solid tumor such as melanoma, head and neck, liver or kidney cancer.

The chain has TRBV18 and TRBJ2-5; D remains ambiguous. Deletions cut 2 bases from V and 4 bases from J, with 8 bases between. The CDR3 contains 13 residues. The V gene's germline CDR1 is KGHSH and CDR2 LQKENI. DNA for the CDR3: TGTGCCAGCTCACCATTAGAGAGAGAGACCCAGTACTTC. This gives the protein CASSPLERETQYF.

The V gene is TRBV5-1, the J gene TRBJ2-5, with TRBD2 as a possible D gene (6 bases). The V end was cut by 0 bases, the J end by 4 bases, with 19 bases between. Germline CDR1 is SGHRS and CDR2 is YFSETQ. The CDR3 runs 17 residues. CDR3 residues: CASSLEFPGRNGETQYF. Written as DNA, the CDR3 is TGCGCCAGCAGCTTGGAATTTCCAGGGAGGAATGGAGAGACCCAGTACTTC. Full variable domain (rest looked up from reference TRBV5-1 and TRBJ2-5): KAGVTQTPRYLIKTRGQQVTLSCSPISGHRSVSWYQQTPGQGLQFLFEYFSETQRNKGNFPGRFSGRQFSNSRSEMNVSTLELGDSALYLCASSLEFPGRNGETQYFGPGTRLLVL.

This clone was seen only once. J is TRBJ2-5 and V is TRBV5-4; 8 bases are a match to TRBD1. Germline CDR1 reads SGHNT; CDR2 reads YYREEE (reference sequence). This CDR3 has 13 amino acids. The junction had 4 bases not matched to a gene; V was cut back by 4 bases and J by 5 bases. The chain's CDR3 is CASSRQGTETQYF. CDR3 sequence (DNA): TGTGCCAGCAGCAGACAGGGGACGGAGACCCAGTACTTC.